These T cell receptor beta chains were read from a single sample in a study of blood T cell repertoires in COVID-19. Profiled with immunoSEQ multiplex PCR; TCRdb holds only in-frame clones, not every one. The table shows just over 150,000 clones, with about 79% occurring only once. Sequencing was done on a sample of peripheral blood. These receptor sequences come from a woman aged 45-60 years with acute or convalescent COVID-19. The CDR3 runs from the conserved cysteine through the conserved F or W. A D gene is named only where the DNA matches it firmly. Only part of the rows carry a size: once, few, many, or a class if the clone is expanded.

abundance: -; j_gene: TRBJ1-4; d_gene: -; v_gene: TRBV19; CDR3nt: TGTGCCAGTAGACAGGGAGTCGAAAAACTGTTTTTT; CDR3aa: CASRQGVEKLFF
abundance: -; j_gene: TRBJ2-3; d_gene: TRBD1; v_gene: TRBV5-5; CDR3nt: TGTGCCAGCAGCTCGTGGACAGGAGTGAACACAGATACGCAGTATTTT; CDR3aa: CASSSWTGVNTDTQYF
abundance: few; j_gene: TRBJ1-1; d_gene: TRBD1; v_gene: TRBV5-3; CDR3nt: TGTGCCAGAAGCCACGGACAGGGGATGAACACTGAAGCTTTCTTT; CDR3aa: CARSHGQGMNTEAFF
abundance: few; j_gene: TRBJ2-4; d_gene: TRBD1; v_gene: TRBV29-1; CDR3nt: TGCAGCGTTGGACAGGGAAGGAGTTTAGCCAAAAACATTCAGTACTTC; CDR3aa: CSVGQGRSLAKNIQYF
abundance: -; j_gene: TRBJ2-7; d_gene: -; v_gene: TRBV5-1; CDR3nt: TGCGCCAGCAGCCCGGGAGATTCCTACGAGCAGTACTTC; CDR3aa: CASSPGDSYEQYF
abundance: -; j_gene: TRBJ2-1; d_gene: -; v_gene: TRBV25-1; CDR3nt: TGTGCCAGCAGTGAGAACTACTTGAATGAGCAGTTCTTC; CDR3aa: CASSENYLNEQFF
abundance: -; j_gene: TRBJ2-7; d_gene: TRBD2; v_gene: TRBV9; CDR3nt: TGTGCCAGCAGCGTAGGGCTAGCGGGAGTCTACGAGCAGTACTTC; CDR3aa: CASSVGLAGVYEQYF
abundance: -; j_gene: TRBJ2-3; d_gene: TRBD2; v_gene: TRBV9; CDR3nt: TGTGCCAGCAGCGCAGGACTAGGGACAGATACGCAGTATTTT; CDR3aa: CASSAGLGTDTQYF
abundance: -; j_gene: TRBJ1-2; d_gene: -; v_gene: TRBV28; CDR3nt: TGTGCCAGCAGTTTATCAGGACACCTAAACTATGGCTACACCTTC; CDR3aa: CASSLSGHLNYGYTF
abundance: -; j_gene: TRBJ1-2; d_gene: TRBD1; v_gene: TRBV5-1; CDR3nt: TGCGCCAGCAGCGGGGGACAGGCCGGGTGGGGCTACACCTTC; CDR3aa: CASSGGQAGWGYTF
abundance: -; j_gene: TRBJ1-2; d_gene: -; v_gene: TRBV4-2; CDR3nt: TGTGCCAGCAGCCAAGATGCTTCCCCAGTTTTGGGCTACACCTTC; CDR3aa: CASSQDASPVLGYTF
abundance: -; j_gene: TRBJ2-1; d_gene: TRBD2; v_gene: TRBV19; CDR3nt: TGTGCCAGTAGTATCCCCCGGACTAGCGGCAATGAGCAGTTCTTC; CDR3aa: CASSIPRTSGNEQFF
abundance: -; j_gene: TRBJ1-6; d_gene: -; v_gene: TRBV2; CDR3nt: TGTGCCAGCACACAGGAGTATAATTCACCCCTCCACTTT; CDR3aa: CASTQEYNSPLHF
abundance: -; j_gene: TRBJ2-3; d_gene: TRBD2; v_gene: TRBV5-1; CDR3nt: TGCGCCAGCAGCTGGCAGGGGAGAGGACTAGCGGGGGGCACAGATACGCAGTATTTT; CDR3aa: CASSWQGRGLAGGTDTQYF
abundance: -; j_gene: TRBJ1-1; d_gene: TRBD1; v_gene: TRBV5-1; CDR3nt: TGCGCCAGCAGCTTGGAACAGGGGATCACTGAAGCTTTCTTT; CDR3aa: CASSLEQGITEAFF
abundance: -; j_gene: TRBJ1-5; d_gene: TRBD1; v_gene: TRBV9; CDR3nt: TGTGCCAGCAGCCGGACAGGAATCGGGAATCAGCCCCAGCATTTT; CDR3aa: CASSRTGIGNQPQHF
abundance: -; j_gene: TRBJ1-2; d_gene: -; v_gene: TRBV3-1/TRBV3-2; CDR3nt: TGTGCCAGCAGCCAAGGTCGGAGAGGTAGATGGGGCTACACCTTC; CDR3aa: CASSQGRRGRWGYTF
abundance: -; j_gene: TRBJ2-3; d_gene: -; v_gene: TRBV25-1; CDR3nt: TGTGCCAGCAGTGAATTCGGGGGGCGAGGGTCGGGCCGGTATTTT; CDR3aa: CASSEFGGRGSGRYF
abundance: -; j_gene: TRBJ1-6; d_gene: -; v_gene: TRBV27; CDR3nt: TGTGCCAGCAGTTTATCGGAGGGGCTGGTATTATGGAAGGGCCACGATAATTCACCCCTCCACTTT; CDR3aa: CASSLSEGLVLWKGHDNSPLHF
abundance: once; j_gene: TRBJ1-5; d_gene: TRBD1; v_gene: TRBV6-5; CDR3nt: TGTGCCAGCAGTTTTGGACAGGGAAGCAATCAGCCCCAGCATTTT; CDR3aa: CASSFGQGSNQPQHF
abundance: -; j_gene: TRBJ1-1; d_gene: -; v_gene: TRBV6-5; CDR3nt: TGTGCCAGCAACCATGGGGGGGGCACTGAAGCTTTCTTT; CDR3aa: CASNHGGGTEAFF
abundance: -; j_gene: TRBJ2-2; d_gene: -; v_gene: TRBV5-4; CDR3nt: TGTGCCAGCAGCTTGCCTCTACCAGGGGCCGGGGAGCTGTTTTTT; CDR3aa: CASSLPLPGAGELFF
abundance: -; j_gene: TRBJ1-5; d_gene: -; v_gene: TRBV29-1; CDR3nt: TGCAGCGTGAAGGACACCAACAATCAGCCCCAGCATTTT; CDR3aa: CSVKDTNNQPQHF
abundance: few; j_gene: TRBJ1-5; d_gene: TRBD1; v_gene: TRBV18; CDR3nt: TGTGCCAGCTCACCAAGGGACAGCCAAGATCAGCCCCAGCATTTT; CDR3aa: CASSPRDSQDQPQHF
abundance: once; j_gene: TRBJ2-5; d_gene: -; v_gene: TRBV6-2/TRBV6-3; CDR3nt: TGTGCCAGCAGTCTTCCTTCAGGGGTCCAAGAGACCCAGTACTTC; CDR3aa: CASSLPSGVQETQYF
abundance: once; j_gene: TRBJ2-2; d_gene: -; v_gene: TRBV7-3; CDR3nt: TGTGCCAGCAGCTCCCCAGCGGGCCGGAACACCGGGGAGCTGTTTTTT; CDR3aa: CASSSPAGRNTGELFF
abundance: -; j_gene: TRBJ1-2; d_gene: -; v_gene: TRBV7-2; CDR3nt: TGTGCCAGCAGCTTTGGGCAGGTTGAGGGCTACACCTTC; CDR3aa: CASSFGQVEGYTF
abundance: -; j_gene: TRBJ1-1; d_gene: -; v_gene: TRBV25-1; CDR3nt: TGTGCCAGCAGTGACCTATTACCCACTGAAGCTTTCTTT; CDR3aa: CASSDLLPTEAFF